The rows below give T cell receptor beta chains drawn from one sample of a study of post-analysis software for immune sequencing data. TCRdb reprocessed the PCR reads with MiXCR, giving one entry per CDR3 protein. The table lists some 800,000 distinct CDR3 sequences, 46% of them singletons. Sequencing used blood. These receptors were collected from a girl between 5 and 17 years old with multiple sclerosis. The CDR3 runs from the conserved cysteine through the conserved F or W. Fields, in order: V gene, D gene, J gene, clone size, CDR3 DNA, CDR3 protein. The D gene is left open where the match is weak. For some rows the clone size is stated as once, few or many, or as a class when expanded; others skip it.

TRBV5-1	TRBD2	TRBJ2-1	.	TGCGCCAGCAGCCAGGGACTAGCGGGAGGGACCTACAATGAGCAGTTCTTC	CASSQGLAGGTYNEQFF
TRBV5-6	.	TRBJ2-3	.	TGTGCCAGCAGCCCCGAGAGAAGAGAGTCCCAAGAGTATTTT	CASSPERRESQEYF
TRBV6-1	.	TRBJ2-5	.	TGTGCCAGCAGTGAAGTGCAACCTCAAGAGACCCAGTACTTC	CASSEVQPQETQYF
TRBV6-6	TRBD1	TRBJ2-5	.	TGTGCCAGCAGGCCGGGACAGGGGTTAGCGAGACAAGAGACCCAGTACTTC	CASRPGQGLARQETQYF
TRBV5-1	TRBD1	TRBJ1-2	few	TGCGCCAGCAGCTCTGGACAGGGCGCGGACTATGGCTACACCTTC	CASSSGQGADYGYTF
TRBV19	.	TRBJ2-6	few	TGTGCCAGTAGTCTTGACTCAGTTGGGATCGGGGCCAACGTCCTGACTTTC	CASSLDSVGIGANVLTF
TRBV28	TRBD2	TRBJ2-7	.	TGTGCCAGCAGGTTAGGGAGGGCCCACGAGCAGTACTTC	CASRLGRAHEQYF
TRBV29-1	.	TRBJ2-3	many	TGCAGCGTTGGGGACCAACCACAAGATACGCAGTATTTT	CSVGDQPQDTQYF
TRBV10-3	TRBD2	TRBJ2-3	.	TGTGCCATCAGTGAGGGGACTAGCAGTCGCACAGATACGCAGTATTTT	CAISEGTSSRTDTQYF
TRBV20-1	.	TRBJ2-1	.	TGCAGTGCTAGTCTGTACTCCTACAATGAGCAGTTCTTC	CSASLYSYNEQFF
TRBV24-1	.	TRBJ1-5	.	TGTGCCACCAGTGACCAAGGGAGAACCCAGCCCCAGCATTTT	CATSDQGRTQPQHF
TRBV6-2/TRBV6-3	TRBD2	TRBJ2-1	.	TGTGCCAGCAGTTACTCTAGGACTAGCGGTGATGAGCAGTTCTTC	CASSYSRTSGDEQFF
TRBV4-1	TRBD1	TRBJ2-7	.	TGCGCCAGCAGCCAATCCGGGACAGGGAACTACGAGCAGTACTTC	CASSQSGTGNYEQYF
TRBV4-2	.	TRBJ2-7	.	TGTGCCAGCAGCCAGGGGGTGGAGAGGGCCTCCTACGAGCAGTACTTC	CASSQGVERASYEQYF
TRBV25-1	TRBD1	TRBJ1-4	.	TGTGCTAGCAGTGTACCGGGACAGGGTTCAACTAATGAAAAACTGTTTTTT	CASSVPGQGSTNEKLFF
TRBV12-3/TRBV12-4	TRBD2	TRBJ2-1	.	TGTGCCAGCAGTCCTACTAGCGGGAGTGGGTCGGGCAATGAGCAGTTCTTC	CASSPTSGSGSGNEQFF
TRBV9	TRBD2	TRBJ2-7	.	TGTGCCAGCAGCCCTGGACTAGCGGGTGAGATCCAGTACTTC	CASSPGLAGEIQYF
TRBV3-1	.	TRBJ2-5	.	TGTGCCAGCAGCCAAGAAGAGCGGCGTCCCCAGTACTTC	CASSQEERRPQYF